This TCR beta chain was captured in a study of T-cell reconstitution after alpha-beta-depleted transplantation in children. The study's findings and limits: About two months after transplant, alpha-beta T cells reportedly came from several hundred expanded graft clones. T-cell counts and diversity at one year following transplant were attributed mainly to newly produced T cells.

Unique molecular identifiers were incorporated during preparation of the TCRbeta library. TCRdb reanalysed the PCR reads using MiXCR and keeps one entry per CDR3 protein. Seen here are around 450,000 distinct CDR3 sequences, around 15% observed once, and the top ten hold approximately 29%. This clonotype was detected a few times. The target antigen is unknown. The clonotype comes from a boy under two years old who had a stem cell transplant for Wiskott-Aldrich syndrome, so the T cells may come from the graft donor. The sample consisted of PBMCs, mostly from graft donor cells, taken 360 days after TCRalphabeta/CD19-depleted stem cell transplant.

Here the CDR3 DNA reads TGTGCCAGCAGCGCACCCTTTCAGGGGTGGGAGACCCAGTACTTC. This encodes CASSAPFQGWETQYF. The chain joins TRBV7-2 to TRBJ2-5; D might be TRBD1 (6 bases). The V gene lost 5 bases and the J gene lost 5 bases, with 18 bases spanning the gap. Germline V lookup: CDR1 SGHTA, CDR2 FQGNSA. The CDR3 extends over 15 amino acids.